This record looks at one T cell receptor beta chain sequence and its context. Original methodology: Estimation of nucleated cell counts relied on the amplification of reference gene primers. The table came from immunoSEQ multiplex PCR; TCRdb's copy has only in-frame clones and leaves some out. D and trimming come from the DNA, and the V and J calls and clone size come from that table. The table includes around 180,000 clones, roughly nine tenths detected once. The CDR3 loop spans 15 amino acids. V dropped 5 bases and J dropped 4 bases, with 17 bases sitting between them. Germline CDR1 reads SGHVS; CDR2 reads FNYEAQ. The sample belongs to a study of blood T cell repertoires in COVID-19. Looking at the study overall: T cells, B-cell-depleted T cells, or PBMCs provided the cDNA or gDNA that served as material.

The sequenced material came from peripheral blood. The source is an older man with active or convalescent COVID-19. V is TRBV7-6 and J is TRBJ1-1; D is possibly TRBD1 (6 bases). CDR3 in DNA: TGTGCCAGCAGCCTAGAAACAGGGTCGGTCACTGAAGCTTTCTTT. Translating gives CASSLETGSVTEAFF.